What follows are 5 T cell receptor beta chains derived from one specimen sequenced in a study of OX40 agonist ivuxolimab in advanced cancers. Here immunoSEQ multiplex PCR was the method, and the copy in TCRdb shows in-frame clones only, minus some. Of 55,000 to 90,000 clones in the sample, 80% to 90% are singletons; the top ten hold approximately 2.3%. Source: CD4+ or CD8+ T cells sorted from blood, taken in a trial of the OX40 agonist ivuxolimab. Receptor source: an adult with an advanced solid tumor such as melanoma, head and neck, liver or kidney cancer.

The chain links TRBV30 to TRBJ2-1; TRBD1 agrees at 8 bases. Germline V CDR1 and CDR2: GTSNPN, SVGIG (reference sequence). The length of the CDR3 is 12 residues. The V segment lost 7 bases and the J segment 3 bases; nucleotides outside the gene matches: 2. The CDR3 bases are TGTGCCTTACAGGGGGGCTACAATGAGCAGTTCTTC. Protein product: CALQGGYNEQFF.

The chain is built from TRBV13 and TRBJ2-4; TRBD2 aligns across 8 bases. Germline V gene lookup returns CDR1 PRHDT and CDR2 FYEKMQ (reference sequence). The CDR3 sequence is 15 residues long. Trimming removed 3 bases from V and 7 bases from J; junction bases left unmatched: 8. The CDR3 coding sequence is TGTGCCAGCAGCTTTCGGCGGGGGGCCGGGAACATTCAGTACTTC. Encoded protein: CASSFRRGAGNIQYF.

The chain has TRBV2 and TRBJ1-6, with 7 bases matching TRBD1. The CDR3 is 15 amino acids. CDR1 is SNHLY, CDR2 FYNNEI, per germline. Trimming took 7 bases from V and 7 from J; bases not matched to a gene: 10. The CDR3 coding sequence is TGTGCCAGCAAGGCTCTGGGACAGAAAAATTCACCCCTCCACTTT. It translates to CASKALGQKNSPLHF.

This clone showed up just once. The chain has TRBV19 and TRBJ1-1; D is undetermined. Trimming stripped 4 bases from V and 1 base from J, with 19 bases between. The germline V gene encodes CDR1 LNHDA and CDR2 SQIVND (reference sequence). This CDR3 comprises 17 residues. This chain's CDR3 is CASSSSPDGRANTEAFF. The CDR3 DNA follows: TGTGCCAGTAGTAGTTCCCCGGACGGGCGGGCGAACACTGAAGCTTTCTTT.

This chain connects TRBV7-2 to TRBJ1-5; TRBD1 is a possible D gene (5 bases). V was trimmed by 0 bases and J by 0 bases, leaving 12 bases between them. The CDR3 is 17 amino acids. Germline V CDR1 and CDR2: SGHTA, FQGNSA. Here the CDR3 reads CASSLALTGYSNQPQHF. CDR3 DNA sequence: TGTGCCAGCAGCTTAGCGCTTACAGGCTATAGCAATCAGCCCCAGCATTTT.